These T cell receptor beta chains were read from a single sample in a study of CD8 T cells in Susac syndrome. Using its own MiXCR run on the immunoSEQ multiplex PCR reads, TCRdb lists one record per CDR3 protein. The sample has under 250,000 distinct CDR3 sequences; about 95% are singletons. What was sequenced was CD4+ T cells from PBMCs. These receptors all stem from a human donor with Susac syndrome. The CDR3 runs from the conserved cysteine through the conserved F or W. D genes are given only for firm matches. Rows may omit the clone size; those that give it use once, few, many or a size class.

clone_size j_call v_call d_call cdr3_length cdr3_aa cdr3_nt
NA TRBJ2-7 TRBV6-5 TRBD1 15 CASSRGGQGFYEQYF TGTGCCAGCAGTAGAGGGGGACAGGGGTTCTACGAGCAGTACTTC
NA TRBJ1-1 TRBV6-2/TRBV6-3 TRBD1 15 CASTIGGQKNTEAFF TGTGCCAGCACCATAGGGGGACAGAAGAACACTGAAGCTTTCTTT
NA TRBJ1-5 TRBV2 TRBD1 14 CASTGGQGSLAQHF TGTGCCAGCACCGGGGGACAGGGGAGTCTGGCCCAGCATTTT
NA TRBJ2-1 TRBV7-3 NA 15 CASSLSSGLGNEQFF TGTGCCAGCAGCTTATCTTCAGGGCTTGGCAATGAGCAGTTCTTC
NA TRBJ2-5 TRBV11-2 NA 15 CASSLGSGPKETQYF TGTGCCAGCAGCCTAGGCAGCGGGCCTAAAGAGACCCAGTACTTC
NA TRBJ1-6 TRBV20-1 NA 14 CSARRDTGGSPLHF TGCAGTGCTAGAAGGGACACCGGCGGTTCACCCCTCCACTTT
NA TRBJ2-6 TRBV27 NA 17 CASSRSRVNSGANVLTF TGTGCCAGCAGTCGCTCGAGGGTGAACTCTGGGGCCAACGTCCTGACTTTC
NA TRBJ2-7 TRBV9 TRBD2 15 CASSGLADARGEQYF TGTGCCAGCAGCGGGCTAGCGGACGCTCGGGGCGAGCAGTACTTC
NA TRBJ2-7 TRBV13 NA 15 CASSLASDSSYEQYF TGTGCCAGCAGCCTAGCCTCGGACAGCTCCTACGAGCAGTACTTC
NA TRBJ2-1 TRBV20-1 NA 17 CSARVVGGPGSYNEQFF TGCAGTGCTAGAGTAGTTGGTGGACCCGGCTCCTACAATGAGCAGTTCTTC
few TRBJ2-4 TRBV6-1 NA 14 CASQIPGRQVIQYF TGTGCCAGCCAAATTCCGGGACGCCAGGTCATTCAGTACTTC
NA TRBJ1-3 TRBV9 NA 16 CASSVATRLSGNTIYF TGTGCCAGCAGCGTAGCTACAAGGCTCTCTGGAAACACCATATATTTT
NA TRBJ1-1 TRBV15 NA 14 CATSRDKAATEAFF TGTGCCACCAGCAGAGATAAGGCGGCCACTGAAGCTTTCTTT
NA TRBJ2-5 TRBV19 NA 15 CASSTRAGGLETQYF TGTGCCAGTAGTACCAGAGCTGGGGGGCTTGAGACCCAGTACTTC
once TRBJ2-3 TRBV5-1 NA 15 CASSASITSTDTQYF TGCGCCAGCAGCGCCTCTATTACTAGCACAGATACGCAGTATTTT
few TRBJ1-1 TRBV28 TRBD1 14 CASSLVQGATEAFF TGTGCCAGCAGTTTGGTACAGGGGGCCACTGAAGCTTTCTTT
NA TRBJ2-2 TRBV12-3/TRBV12-4 NA 14 CASSLLAGTGELFF TGTGCCAGCAGTTTGTTAGCAGGGACCGGGGAGCTGTTTTTT
NA TRBJ1-1 TRBV7-3 NA 13 CASIEQGGTEAFF TGTGCCAGCATCGAACAGGGAGGGACTGAAGCTTTCTTT
NA TRBJ1-3 TRBV11-2 NA 15 CASSSGRGGGNTIYF TGTGCCAGCAGCTCCGGGCGGGGCGGAGGAAACACCATATATTTT
NA TRBJ1-6 TRBV21-1 NA 13 CASSRGFNSPLHF TGTGCCAGCAGCAGAGGGTTTAATTCACCCCTCCACTTT
NA TRBJ2-2 TRBV9 NA 14 CASSAGLLTGELFF TGTGCCAGCAGCGCGGGACTTTTAACCGGGGAGCTGTTTTTT
NA TRBJ2-3 TRBV7-6 NA 15 CASSLGSPGTDTQYF TGTGCCAGCAGTCTAGGGAGTCCGGGTACAGATACGCAGTATTTT
NA TRBJ1-4 TRBV4-3 TRBD1 15 CASSQDGQGYEKLFF TGCGCCAGCAGCCAAGATGGACAGGGTTACGAAAAACTGTTTTTT
NA TRBJ2-7 TRBV20-1 TRBD2 15 CSARSGTRSSYEQYF TGCAGTGCTAGGAGCGGGACCAGGAGCTCCTACGAGCAGTACTTC
NA TRBJ2-1 TRBV7-2 TRBD1 15 CASSTGTGGTEGQFF TGTGCCAGCAGCACGGGGACAGGGGGTACGGAAGGGCAGTTCTTC
once TRBJ1-4 TRBV6-5 TRBD1 14 CASSRDRVEEKLFF TGTGCCAGCAGCCGAGACAGGGTGGAAGAAAAACTGTTTTTT
once TRBJ1-5 TRBV12-3/TRBV12-4 NA 14 CASSLDLGSQPQHF TGTGCCAGCAGTTTAGACCTCGGGAGTCAGCCCCAGCATTTT
NA TRBJ1-1 TRBV18 NA 14 CASNTGQTNTEAFF TGTGCCAGCAACACGGGACAAACTAACACTGAAGCTTTCTTT
NA TRBJ1-1 TRBV30 NA 16 CACSPGTGMGGTEAFF TGTGCCTGTTCTCCCGGGACGGGAATGGGGGGCACTGAAGCTTTCTTT
once TRBJ1-6 TRBV19 NA 17 CASSMGVQQIPNSPLHF TGTGCCAGTAGTATGGGGGTACAGCAGATACCGAATTCACCCCTCCACTTT
once TRBJ2-5 TRBV7-2 TRBD2 14 CASTLSGGSETQYF TGTGCCAGCACTTTATCGGGGGGTTCTGAGACCCAGTACTTC